The subject of this entry is one T cell receptor beta chain. Using its own MiXCR run on the RACE reads, TCRdb lists one record per CDR3 protein. The repertoire consists of 80,000 to 100,000 distinct CDR3 sequences, with about 6.8% occurring once and the leading ten covering roughly 1.6%. This sample is drawn from a study of human T cells and chemical hapten exposure. Study-level information: Readings were taken at 6 days from patch tests that had applied 0.01% DPC to the upper back.

Time point defined: patch test 1, 2 weeks after DPC sensitization. Documented treatment: therapeutic diphenylcyclopropenone sensitization with weekly scalp DPC. Participating donors were patients with alopecia, aged 18 to 70 years, considered appropriate candidates for DPC. CDR3 size: 15 residues. V lost 1 base, J lost 6 bases, and 17 bases lay in between. Per germline, CDR1 DFQATT and CDR2 SNEGSKA (reference sequence). This receptor was obtained from a young woman with alopecia areata. Some clones in this sample may be carry-over from other donors' samples. The material sequenced was whole blood, taken in connection with sensitization to the hapten diphenylcyclopropenone (DPC). The chain carries TRBV20-1 and TRBJ2-3; D uncertain. The CDR3 is CSARGSASLWDTQYF. For the CDR3, the DNA is TGCAGTGCTAGAGGATCGGCAAGCTTATGGGATACGCAGTATTTT.